This T cell receptor beta chain was obtained from a study of shared clonotypes between healthy human individuals. Germline CDR1 reads SGHNT; CDR2 reads YYREEE (reference sequence). The CDR3 consists of 12 residues. V lost 4 bases and J lost 6, with 8 bases in between. The table lists this clone with many counts. Clones were read by immunoSEQ multiplex PCR, and TCRdb kept only the in-frame ones, dropping some. The profile shows about 980,000 clones, over 75% of them singletons. The chain is built from TRBV5-4 and TRBJ2-4; a possible D gene is TRBD2 (6 bases). Sequenced sample: memory CD4+ T cells sorted from blood. Subset noted: CD45RA-negative fraction. The source is a man aged 18 to 30 in good health. CDR3 bases: TGTGCCAGCAGCAGCGGGTCAAACATTCAGTACTTC. The encoded protein is CASSSGSNIQYF. The whole variable domain, remainder taken from reference TRBV5-4 and TRBJ2-4, is ETGVTQSPTHLIKTRGQQVTLRCSSQSGHNTVSWYQQALGQGPQFIFQYYREEENGRGNFPPRFSGLQFPNYSSELNVNALELDDSALYLCASSSGSNIQYFGAGTRLSVL.